The 8 T cell receptor beta chains reported below all come from one sample, sequenced in a study of blood T cell repertoires in COVID-19 (dated by TCRdb to the early 2020s). Library creation used the immunoSEQ multiplex PCR assay. The source is immuneACCESS, and TCRdb retained only in-frame sequences with V and J called. Part of the clones is not carried over; for the studies checked, unresolved V genes explain less than half of this, and the remainder is unexplained. For this sample there are roughly 60,000 clones; about four fifths appear just once. The ten largest clones represent roughly 23% of the sample. Sequencing was performed on peripheral blood. These receptors originate from a human donor in a cohort sampled during active COVID-19.

This chain's CDR3 is CASSPPRTGGVLHEQFF. As DNA, the CDR3 is TGTGCCAGCTCACCCCCGAGGACAGGGGGTGTTTTGCATGAGCAGTTCTTC. The V and J genes are TRBV18 and TRBJ2-1, with 10 bases fitting TRBD1. J gave up 8 bases and V 3 bases, and 13 bases lay outside the gene matches. Germline CDR1 KGHSH, CDR2 LQKENI. There are 17 residues in the CDR3.

The V call is TRBV7-9, the J call TRBJ1-2, with a weak D call TRBD1 (5 bases). Germline lookup yields CDR1 SEHNR and CDR2 FQNEAQ (reference sequence). V lost 2 bases and J lost 8, with 12 bases in between. The CDR3 has 13 amino acids. The DNA for the CDR3 is TGTGCCAGCAGCTTAATCGGAGGGGTCGGCTACACCTTC. This encodes CASSLIGGVGYTF.

This clone was counted between two and nine times. The chain joins TRBV4-2 to TRBJ1-2; 9 bases line up with TRBD1. The CDR3 sequence is 14 residues long. Trimming cost V 7 bases and J 3 bases; bases outside gene matches: 6. Per the germline V gene, CDR1 is LGHNA and CDR2 is YNFKEQ. The CDR3 DNA reads as TGTGCCAGCAACCCACAGGGGGCTGACTATGGCTACACCTTC. Its protein is CASNPQGADYGYTF.

The chain couples TRBV5-4 to TRBJ2-3, with 10 positions matching TRBD2. The CDR3 consists of 15 residues. The V and J ends lost 4 bases and 6 bases, in that order; junction bases with no gene match: 8. Germline CDR1 reads SGHNT; CDR2 reads YYREEE (reference sequence). CDR3 in DNA: TGTGCCAGCAGCCTAGCGGGGGCCCTGCGGGATACGCAGTATTTT. It yields the protein CASSLAGALRDTQYF.

The genes are TRBV5-1 and TRBJ2-2; 7 nucleotides align to TRBD1. Germline V gene lookup returns CDR1 SGHRS and CDR2 YFSETQ. With 0 bases clipped from V and 4 bases from J, the junction kept 3 bases outside the gene matches. The CDR3 is 15 residues long. The CDR3 DNA follows: TGCGCCAGCAGCTTGGAACAGGGGAGCACCGGGGAGCTGTTTTTT. It specifies CASSLEQGSTGELFF.

V usage is TRBV11-3 and J usage is TRBJ2-7, with a tentative D call TRBD2 (5 bases). V was trimmed by 5 bases and J by 5 bases, leaving 13 bases between them. The CDR3 sequence is 13 residues long. CDR1 and CDR2 from the germline V gene are SGHNT and YENEEA. CDR3 in DNA: TGTGCCAGCAGCCCCCCGGGAAGGGACGAGCAGTACTTC. It translates to CASSPPGRDEQYF.

The rearrangement uses TRBV5-1 and TRBJ2-2; D possibly corresponds to TRBD1 (5 bases). Germline V CDR1 and CDR2: SGHRS, YFSETQ. The CDR3 is 13 residues long. The germline V and J ends were trimmed by 4 bases and 4 bases, with 8 bases remaining between them. The CDR3 protein is CASSPQGTGELFF. The CDR3, as DNA: TGCGCCAGCAGCCCCCAGGGCACCGGGGAGCTGTTTTTT.

J is TRBJ1-5 and V is TRBV23-1; D ambiguous. TRBV23-1 is an open reading frame, and its role is uncertain. The CDR3 consists of 15 residues. V shed 0 bases and J shed 4 bases, with 10 bases lying between them. CDR3 in amino acids: CASSQSGAGNQPQHF. The CDR3 coding sequence is TGCGCCAGCAGTCAATCTGGAGCGGGGAATCAGCCCCAGCATTTT.